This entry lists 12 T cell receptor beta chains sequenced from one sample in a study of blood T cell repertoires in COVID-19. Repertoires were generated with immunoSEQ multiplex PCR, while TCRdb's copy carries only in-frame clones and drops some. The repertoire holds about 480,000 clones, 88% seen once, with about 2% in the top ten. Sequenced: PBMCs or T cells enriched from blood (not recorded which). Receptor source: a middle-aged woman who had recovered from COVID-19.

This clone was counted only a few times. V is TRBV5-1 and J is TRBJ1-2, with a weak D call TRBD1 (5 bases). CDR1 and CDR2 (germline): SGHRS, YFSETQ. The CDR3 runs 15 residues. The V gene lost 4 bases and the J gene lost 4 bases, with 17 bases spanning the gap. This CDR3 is CASSRSPREGYGYTF. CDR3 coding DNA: TGCGCCAGCAGCCGATCACCCAGGGAAGGCTATGGCTACACCTTC.

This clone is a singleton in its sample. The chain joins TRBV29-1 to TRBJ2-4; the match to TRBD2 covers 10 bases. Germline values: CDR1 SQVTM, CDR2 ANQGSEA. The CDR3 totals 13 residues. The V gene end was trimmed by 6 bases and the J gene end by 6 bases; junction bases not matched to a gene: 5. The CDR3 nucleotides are TGCAGCGTAGCGGGAGGGCCCCCAAACATTCAGTACTTC. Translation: CSVAGGPPNIQYF. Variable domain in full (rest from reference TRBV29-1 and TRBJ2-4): SAVISQKPSRDICQRGTSLTIQCQVDSQVTMMFWYRQQPGQSLTLIATANQGSEATYESGFVIDKFPISRPNLTFSTLTVSNMSPEDSSIYLCSVAGGPPNIQYFGAGTRLSVL.

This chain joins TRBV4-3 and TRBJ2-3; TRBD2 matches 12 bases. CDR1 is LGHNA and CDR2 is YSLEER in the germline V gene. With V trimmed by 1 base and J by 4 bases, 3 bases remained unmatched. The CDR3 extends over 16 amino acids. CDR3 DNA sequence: TGCGCCAGCAGCCAAGTTCGACTAGCGGGAGCAGATACGCAGTATTTT. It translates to CASSQVRLAGADTQYF.

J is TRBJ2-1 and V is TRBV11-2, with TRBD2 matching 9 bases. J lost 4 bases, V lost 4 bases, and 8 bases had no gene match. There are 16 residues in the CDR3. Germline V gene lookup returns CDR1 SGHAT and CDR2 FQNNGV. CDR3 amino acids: CASSYRLAEVYNEQFF. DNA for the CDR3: TGTGCCAGCAGCTATCGACTAGCGGAAGTATACAATGAGCAGTTCTTC. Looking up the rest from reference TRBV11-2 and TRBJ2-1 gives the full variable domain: EAGVAQSPRYKIIEKRQSVAFWCNPISGHATLYWYQQILGQGPKLLIQFQNNGVVDDSQLPKDRFSAERLKGVDSTLKIQPAKLEDSAVYLCASSYRLAEVYNEQFFGPGTRLTVL.

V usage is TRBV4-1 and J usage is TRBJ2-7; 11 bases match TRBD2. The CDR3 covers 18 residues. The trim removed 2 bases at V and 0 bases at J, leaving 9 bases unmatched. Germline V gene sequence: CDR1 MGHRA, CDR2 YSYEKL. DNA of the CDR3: TGCGCCAGCAGCCAATCGCGGGGGACTAGCGGACTCTCCTACGAGCAGTACTTC. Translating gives CASSQSRGTSGLSYEQYF.

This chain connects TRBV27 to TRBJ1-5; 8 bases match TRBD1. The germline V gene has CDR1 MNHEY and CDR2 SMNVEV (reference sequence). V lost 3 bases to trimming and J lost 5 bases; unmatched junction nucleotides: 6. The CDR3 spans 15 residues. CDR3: CASSFGQGGDQPQHF. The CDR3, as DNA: TGTGCCAGCAGTTTTGGACAGGGAGGAGATCAGCCCCAGCATTTT.

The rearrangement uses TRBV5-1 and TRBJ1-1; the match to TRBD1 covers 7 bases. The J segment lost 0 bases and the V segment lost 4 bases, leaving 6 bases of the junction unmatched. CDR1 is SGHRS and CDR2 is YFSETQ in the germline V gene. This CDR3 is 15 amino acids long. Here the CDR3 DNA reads TGCGCCAGCAGCCCGGGACAGACCATGAACACTGAAGCTTTCTTT. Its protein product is CASSPGQTMNTEAFF.

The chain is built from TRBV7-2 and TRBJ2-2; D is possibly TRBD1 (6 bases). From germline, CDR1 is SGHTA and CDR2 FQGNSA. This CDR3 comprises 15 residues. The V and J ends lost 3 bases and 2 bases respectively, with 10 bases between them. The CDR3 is CASSLNRVNTGELFF. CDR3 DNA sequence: TGTGCCAGCAGCTTGAACAGGGTTAACACCGGGGAGCTGTTTTTT.

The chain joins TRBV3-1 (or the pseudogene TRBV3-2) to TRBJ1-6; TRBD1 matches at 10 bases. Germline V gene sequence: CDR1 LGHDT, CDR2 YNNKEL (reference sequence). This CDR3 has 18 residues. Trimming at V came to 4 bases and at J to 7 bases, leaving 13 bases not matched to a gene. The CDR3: CASSRLLTGGAANSPLHF. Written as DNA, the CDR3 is TGTGCCAGCAGCCGATTATTGACAGGGGGCGCCGCGAATTCACCCCTCCACTTT.

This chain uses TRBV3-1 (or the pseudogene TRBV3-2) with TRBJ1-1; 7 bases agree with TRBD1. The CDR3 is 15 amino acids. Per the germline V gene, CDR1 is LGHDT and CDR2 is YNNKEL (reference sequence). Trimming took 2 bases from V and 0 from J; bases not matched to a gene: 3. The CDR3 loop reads CASSQRTGLNTEAFF. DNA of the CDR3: TGTGCCAGCAGCCAAAGGACAGGTTTGAACACTGAAGCTTTCTTT.

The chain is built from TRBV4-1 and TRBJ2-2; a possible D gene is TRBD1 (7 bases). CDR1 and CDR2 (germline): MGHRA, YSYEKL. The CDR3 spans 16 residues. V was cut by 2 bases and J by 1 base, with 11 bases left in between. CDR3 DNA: TGCGCCAGCAGCCAATCAGGGGGGAGGAACACCGGGGAGCTGTTTTTT. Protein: CASSQSGGRNTGELFF.

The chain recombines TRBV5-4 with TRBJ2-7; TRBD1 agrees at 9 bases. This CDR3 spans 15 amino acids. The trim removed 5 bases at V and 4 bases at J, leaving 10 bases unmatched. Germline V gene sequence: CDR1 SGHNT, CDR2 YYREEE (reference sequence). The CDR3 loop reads CASSSRRDREYEQYF. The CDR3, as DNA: TGTGCCAGCAGTTCCCGACGGGACAGGGAGTACGAGCAGTACTTC.